The TCR beta chain described here comes from a study of CD8+ T cells in alopecia areata. Notes on the study in general: Lesional scalp exceeded normal scalp in clonality, especially in alopecia totalis/universalis. Normal skin's resident alphabeta T cells are sequenced alongside lesional scalp T cells.

To note about this clone: Its antigen is as yet unknown.

RNA was extracted and reverse transcribed into cDNA as the sequencing template. Generated by immunoSEQ multiplex PCR, the TCRdb table keeps only in-frame clones and is missing some. The sample lists about 140,000 clones, 55% occurring once. Germline values: CDR1 MGHRA, CDR2 YSYEKL. CDR3 length: 13 amino acids. Trimming left V 3 bases short and J 3 bases short, with 8 bases between. Sequencing used CD4+ T cells sorted from blood. This clonotype originated in a human donor in good health. The V and J genes are TRBV4-1 and TRBJ2-5; D is unclear. The CDR3 DNA follows: TGCGCCAGCAGCCAGGTGCACGAAGAGACCCAGTACTTC. It translates to CASSQVHEETQYF.